A single sample is the source of the 23 T cell receptor beta chains below, sequenced in a study of control samples from healthy donors and cancer patients. The method was immunoSEQ multiplex PCR; TCRdb's version includes in-frame clones alone and lacks a portion of them. This sample has approximately 130,000 clones, with 80% to 90% found just once. What was sequenced was blood. These receptor sequences come from a man aged 55 to 70 in good health.

The rearrangement joins TRBV10-3 to TRBJ2-2; the match to TRBD1 covers 7 bases. With V trimmed by 8 bases and J by 5 bases, 11 bases remained unmatched. Germline V lookup: CDR1 ENHRY, CDR2 SYGVKD. CDR3 length equals 15 residues. The CDR3: CAIGTGTAITGELFF. The CDR3 coding sequence is TGTGCCATCGGGACCGGGACAGCTATTACCGGGGAGCTGTTTTTT.

The chain employs TRBV27 and TRBJ1-5; D uncertain. CDR3 length: 15 residues. The V end was cut by 1 base, the J end by 0 bases, with 7 bases between. Per the germline V gene, CDR1 is MNHEY and CDR2 is SMNVEV (reference sequence). The CDR3 DNA follows: TGTGCCAGCAGTTTATGGGGAGTTAGCAATCAGCCCCAGCATTTT. Translation gives CASSLWGVSNQPQHF.

The chain employs TRBV28 and TRBJ2-2; 11 positions agree with TRBD1. CDR3 length: 14 residues. With V trimmed by 8 bases and J by 3 bases, 2 bases remained unmatched. The germline gives CDR1 MDHEN, CDR2 SYDVKM. CDR3 amino acids: CASGTGGYTGELFF. The CDR3 nucleotides read TGTGCCAGCGGGACAGGGGGTTACACCGGGGAGCTGTTTTTT.

The rearrangement links TRBV14 to TRBJ2-2; perhaps TRBD1 as D (7 bases). Trimming left V 2 bases short and J 4 bases short, with 17 bases between. Per the germline V gene, CDR1 is SGHDN and CDR2 is FVKESK. This CDR3 has 17 amino acids. CDR3 DNA: TGTGCCAGCAGCCAACGGGTATACAGGGGAGGCACCGGGGAGCTGTTTTTT. It encodes CASSQRVYRGGTGELFF.

This chain connects TRBV12-3 or TRBV12-4 to TRBJ1-2; 10 bases align to TRBD1. V shed 3 bases and J 7 bases; nucleotides not matched to a gene: 2. The CDR3 contains 13 residues. In DNA form, the CDR3 reads TGTGCCAGCAGTTTCGACAGGGGGCTTGGCTACACCTTC. Translation gives CASSFDRGLGYTF.

This chain connects TRBV7-9 to TRBJ1-4, with 9 bases that match TRBD1. This CDR3 has 16 amino acids. With V trimmed by 4 bases and J by 9 bases, 12 bases remained unmatched. In germline, CDR1 is SEHNR, CDR2 FQNEAQ (reference sequence). As DNA, the CDR3 is TGTGCCAGCAGCTCCCGACGGGACAGGGAGGGGAAAAAACTGTTTTTT. As protein: CASSSRRDREGKKLFF.

The chain employs TRBV19 and TRBJ2-2; TRBD1 might be the D (5 bases). The CDR3 is 14 amino acids. Trimming pared 7 bases from V and 1 base from J, leaving 10 bases between. The V gene's germline CDR1 is LNHDA and CDR2 SQIVND (reference sequence). CDR3 protein: CASTFGQNTGELFF. The CDR3 nucleotides are TGTGCCAGTACCTTCGGACAGAACACCGGGGAGCTGTTTTTT.

In its sample, this clone was seen a few times. The chain links TRBV18 to TRBJ1-1, with D unclear. Germline lookup yields CDR1 KGHSH and CDR2 LQKENI. Trimming cost V 2 bases and J 1 base, with 5 bases left between them. The CDR3 extends over 13 amino acids. Written as DNA, the CDR3 is TGTGCCAGCTCACCAAGATCGAACACTGAAGCTTTCTTT. Amino acid sequence: CASSPRSNTEAFF.

The chain recombines TRBV28 with TRBJ1-1; unclear D gene. Germline V gene lookup returns CDR1 MDHEN and CDR2 SYDVKM. CDR3 length equals 13 residues. The V gene lost 7 bases and the J gene lost 1 base, with 10 bases spanning the gap. CDR3: CASTRARNTEAFF. CDR3 nucleotides: TGTGCCAGCACTAGGGCGCGGAACACTGAAGCTTTCTTT.

The V gene is TRBV6-5, the J gene TRBJ1-2; D not resolved. The CDR3 loop spans 14 amino acids. The V gene's germline CDR1 is MNHEY and CDR2 SVGAGI. Trimming pared 4 bases from V and 8 bases from J, leaving 17 bases between. The CDR3: CASSFTRSYQGYTF. The CDR3 DNA sequence: TGTGCCAGCAGTTTTACAAGATCATACCAAGGCTACACCTTC.

This clone was seen a single time. The chain joins TRBV12-3 or TRBV12-4 to TRBJ1-2, with no clear D. The CDR3 is 12 amino acids. Trimming stripped 6 bases from V and 7 bases from J, with 12 bases between. CDR3 loop: CASSLANVGYTF. CDR3 DNA sequence: TGTGCCAGCAGCCTAGCCAATGTTGGCTACACCTTC.

The CDR3 loop is CASSTRTDQPQHF. The CDR3 coding sequence is TGTGCCAGTAGTACCCGGACGGATCAGCCCCAGCATTTT. The chain joins TRBV19 to TRBJ1-5; D gene ambiguous. CDR1 is LNHDA, CDR2 SQIVND, per germline (reference sequence). This CDR3 is 13 amino acids long. Trimming removed 4 bases at V and 5 bases at J, with 9 bases between.

The V gene is TRBV3-1 (or the pseudogene TRBV3-2), the J gene TRBJ2-3, with 9 bases that match TRBD2. V dropped 1 base and J dropped 5; count of bases not matched to a gene: 7. This CDR3 has 16 amino acids. CDR1 LGHDT and CDR2 YNNKEL come from the germline V gene (reference sequence). The CDR3: CASSQGGTSIGDTQYF. Here the CDR3 DNA reads TGTGCCAGCAGCCAAGGCGGGACTAGCATTGGAGATACGCAGTATTTT.

The chain links TRBV27 to TRBJ1-3; D uncertain. Germline loops: CDR1 MNHEY, CDR2 SMNVEV (reference sequence). V was trimmed by 7 bases and J by 0 bases, leaving 10 bases between them. The CDR3 has 14 residues. The CDR3 nucleotides are TGTGCCAGCAAAAACAGAAACTCTGGAAACACCATATATTTT. This sequence encodes CASKNRNSGNTIYF.

Only a few counts were recorded for this clone. CDR3 DNA: TGTGCCAGCAGTTTGGCAGGGGGCTATGGCTACACCTTC. It encodes CASSLAGGYGYTF. V usage is TRBV27 and J usage is TRBJ1-2; TRBD1 agrees at 7 bases. The germline CDR1 and CDR2 sequences are MNHEY and SMNVEV (reference sequence). The trim removed 3 bases at V and 4 bases at J, leaving 2 bases unmatched. The CDR3 covers 13 residues.

The chain links TRBV2 to TRBJ1-1; D is undetermined. Germline-derived CDR1 and CDR2 are SNHLY and FYNNEI. This CDR3 is built from 15 residues. The V end lost 2 bases, the J end lost 4 bases, and 14 bases lay between the germline ends. Written as DNA, the CDR3 is TGTGCCAGCAGTGAACTAGTAGGGATAAGCACTGAAGCTTTCTTT. This codes for CASSELVGISTEAFF.

This clone appeared a single time. This rearrangement joins TRBV19 to TRBJ1-3; D gene ambiguous. This CDR3 has 16 residues. Germline assignment: CDR1 LNHDA and CDR2 SQIVND (reference sequence). Between the trimmed V and J ends, which lost 6 bases and 2 bases, there was a span of 17 bases. The DNA of the CDR3 is TGTGCCAGTAGCAGGTTGGAGGTTGGAACTGGAAACACCATATATTTT. It translates to CASSRLEVGTGNTIYF. Full variable domain (rest looked up from reference TRBV19 and TRBJ1-3): DGGITQSPKYLFRKEGQNVTLSCEQNLNHDAMYWYRQDPGQGLRLIYYSQIVNDFQKGDIAEGYSVSREKKESFPLTVTSAQKNPTAFYLCASSRLEVGTGNTIYFGEGSWLTVV.

The V gene is TRBV21-1, the J gene TRBJ2-7; the DNA was not compared with TRBD1, the D call given in the table. TRBV21-1 is deemed a pseudogene. This CDR3 has 12 amino acids. The CDR3 region is CASSPHTTEQYF. The CDR3 DNA is TGTGCCAGCAGCCCCCACACCACCGAGCAGTACTTC.

The rearrangement uses TRBV19 and TRBJ2-3; D call uncertain. V gave up 7 bases and J gave up 0 bases, with 5 bases separating them. The CDR3 is 12 amino acids. Germline V gene data show CDR1 as LNHDA and CDR2 as SQIVND (reference sequence). The CDR3 DNA follows: TGTGCCAGTATGGGGAGCACAGATACGCAGTATTTT. Encoded protein: CASMGSTDTQYF.

This chain links TRBV5-1 with TRBJ2-5; D may correspond to TRBD1 or TRBD2 (6 bases each). V shed 2 bases and J shed 4 bases, with 9 bases lying between them. Germline V gives CDR1 SGHRS, CDR2 YFSETQ. This CDR3 has 13 residues. CDR3 loop: CASSFGGGETQYF. CDR3 bases: TGCGCCAGCAGCTTCGGGGGCGGAGAGACCCAGTACTTC.

The chain joins TRBV30 to TRBJ1-2; 10 bases map to TRBD1. Germline V CDR1 and CDR2: GTSNPN, SVGIG (reference sequence). This CDR3 has 13 amino acids. The V segment lost 4 bases and the J segment 8 bases; nucleotides outside the gene matches: 7. The CDR3 sequence: CAWTGQGIRGYTF. The CDR3 coding sequence is TGTGCCTGGACGGGACAGGGGATTCGAGGCTACACCTTC.

V gene TRBV9 combines with J gene TRBJ1-3; no reliable D call. V was trimmed by 0 bases and J by 3 bases, leaving 13 bases between them. The CDR3 covers 16 residues. Germline CDR1 SGDLS, CDR2 YYNGEE. CDR3 region: CASSVGTATYGNTIYF. For the CDR3, the DNA is TGTGCCAGCAGCGTAGGTACAGCTACATATGGAAACACCATATATTTT.

The V and J genes are TRBV12-3 or TRBV12-4 and TRBJ2-7, with a weak D call TRBD2 (7 bases). The CDR3 consists of 13 residues. Trimming took off 3 bases at V and 6 bases at J, with 12 bases between the two ends. CDR3 protein: CASSFRGGGEQYF. In DNA form, the CDR3 reads TGTGCCAGCAGTTTCCGGGGAGGGGGCGAGCAGTACTTC.